This paragraph reports one T cell receptor (beta chain). Its antigen is not known. The data originate from a study of T cell responses to AZD1222 COVID-19 vaccine. Study outcomes and limitations: Clonal diversity was possibly underestimated; the donors were predominantly white British and more often female. Spike-specific TCR breadth and depth grew following two AZD1222 doses.

Profiled with immunoSEQ multiplex PCR; TCRdb holds only in-frame clones, not every one. The sample lists 150,000 to 200,000 clones, approximately 92% seen once, with about 3.5% in the top ten. Trimming cost V 4 bases and J 0 bases; bases outside gene matches: 5. CDR3 length: 16 amino acids. CDR1 is SGHRS and CDR2 is YFSETQ in the germline V gene. This clonotype was sampled from an adult who received the MenACWY meningococcal vaccine as a control. The chain is built from TRBV5-1 and TRBJ2-3; 10 positions agree with TRBD2. The sample in question was peripheral blood, obtained 28 days after the second dose of the MenACWY control vaccine. The CDR3 protein is CASSPGTSASTDTQYF. The CDR3 DNA reads TGCGCCAGCAGCCCAGGGACTAGCGCTAGCACAGATACGCAGTATTTT.